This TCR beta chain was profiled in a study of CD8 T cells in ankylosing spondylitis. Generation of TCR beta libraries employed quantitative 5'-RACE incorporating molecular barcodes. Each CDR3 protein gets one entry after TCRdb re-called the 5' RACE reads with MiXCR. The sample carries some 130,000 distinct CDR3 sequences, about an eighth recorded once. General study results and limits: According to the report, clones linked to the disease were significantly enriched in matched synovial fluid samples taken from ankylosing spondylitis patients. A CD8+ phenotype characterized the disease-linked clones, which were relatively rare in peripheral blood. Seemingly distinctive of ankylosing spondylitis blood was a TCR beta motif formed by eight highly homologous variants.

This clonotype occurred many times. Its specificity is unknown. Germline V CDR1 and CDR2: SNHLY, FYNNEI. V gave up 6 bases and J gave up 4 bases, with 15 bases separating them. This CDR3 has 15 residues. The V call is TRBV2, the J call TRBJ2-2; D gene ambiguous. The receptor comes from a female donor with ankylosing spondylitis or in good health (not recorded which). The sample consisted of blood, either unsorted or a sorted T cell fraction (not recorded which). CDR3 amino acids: CASRARTVSTGELFF. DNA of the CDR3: TGTGCCAGCAGGGCCCGGACGGTCTCCACCGGGGAGCTGTTTTTT.